This is a list of T cell receptor beta chains from one sample in a study of cytomegalovirus exposure and HLA in healthy donors. Here immunoSEQ multiplex PCR was the method, and the copy in TCRdb shows in-frame clones only, minus some. The sample carries approximately 150,000 clones, around four fifths recorded once. The material sequenced was PBMCs. These receptor sequences come from a woman in her forties or fifties in good health and CMV-seronegative. Each CDR3 is given with its conserved first and last residue. Some rows mark clone size as missing; the rest say once, few, many or name a class of expanded clone.

>NA|TRBV7-9
CASSFLPGQDPSGANVLTF
>NA|TRBV28
CASRRDRVVNTEAFF
>NA|TRBV7-2
CASSYRETAPEQYF
>NA|TRBV7-9
CASSVIRGEETQYF
>NA|TRBV18
CASSPPGLASEQYF
>NA|TRBV5-4
CASSSPGFMTQYF
>NA|TRBV29-1
CSVVRLAAVYEQYF
>few|TRBV6-5
CASSYSGTGRYEQYF
>NA|TRBV29-1
CSVEGQVPPQYF
>NA|TRBV6-6
CASSLDRNTYEQYF
>NA|TRBV7-2
CASSLWTINYGYTF
>NA|TRBV4-3
CASSQEDRNSPLHF
>NA|TRBV4-3
CASSQERSNTGELFF
>NA|TRBV7-9
CATGGQLSGANVLTF
>NA|TRBV19
CASSIDRRSISEAFF
>NA|TRBV5-4
CASSAGLAGTTSTDTQYF
>NA|TRBV6-6
CASSRDRVYNSPLHF
>NA|TRBV10-1
CASSEELAGADTQYF
>NA|TRBV7-7
CASSLNPGTGSYEQYF
>NA|TRBV7-3
CASSRSRDEQYF
>NA|TRBV18
CASSPLGQIYGYTF
>NA|TRBV5-5
CASSLFSGGPRNEQFF
>NA|TRBV6-5
CASRPATGTAYGYTF
>NA|TRBV7-2
CASSLSQGNEQFF
>NA|TRBV4-3
CASSGPDREATEAFF
>NA|TRBV15
CATSSLQGANYGYTF
>NA|TRBV9
CASSSFRGGELFF
>NA|TRBV9
CASSAGQGGNSPLHF
>NA|TRBV4-3
CASSQDTGGGRRGEKLFF